This record covers a single TCR beta chain. This entry comes from a study of blood T cell repertoires in COVID-19. Study background: Collection of acute and convalescent COVID-19 samples took place in the United States, Italy and Spain. In each case, the material was cDNA or gDNA derived from T cells, B-cell-depleted T cells, or PBMCs.

The CDR3 consists of 15 residues. Germline CDR1 is SGHTA and CDR2 is FQGNSA. Trimming cost V 6 bases and J 1 base, with 16 bases left between them. Original processing methods: Amplifying reference gene primers gave estimates of nucleated cell counts. The repertoire was sequenced with immunoSEQ multiplex PCR; TCRdb's copy has only in-frame clones and lacks some. D and trimming come from the DNA, and the V and J calls and clone size come from that table. Among 150,000 to 200,000 clones listed, 75% to 90% were seen once. The source is a man in his 70s with active or convalescent COVID-19. The chain combines TRBV7-2 with TRBJ2-7, with D maybe TRBD2 (5 bases). Sequencing was carried out using peripheral blood. CDR3 sequence reads: CASSLGVASSYEQYF. The DNA for the CDR3 is TGTGCCAGCAGTCTTGGGGTAGCGTCTTCCTACGAGCAGTACTTC.